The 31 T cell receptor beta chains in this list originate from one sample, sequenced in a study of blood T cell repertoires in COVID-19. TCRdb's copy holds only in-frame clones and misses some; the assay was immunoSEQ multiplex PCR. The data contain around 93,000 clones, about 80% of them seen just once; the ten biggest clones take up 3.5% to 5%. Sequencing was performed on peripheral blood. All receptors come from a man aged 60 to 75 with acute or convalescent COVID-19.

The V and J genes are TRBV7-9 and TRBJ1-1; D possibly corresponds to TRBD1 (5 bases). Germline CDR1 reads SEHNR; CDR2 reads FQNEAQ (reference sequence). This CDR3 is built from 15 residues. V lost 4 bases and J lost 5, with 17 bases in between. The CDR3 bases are TGTGCCAGCAGCTCCCAGGGAAGTGTCGGTACTGAAGCTTTCTTT. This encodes CASSSQGSVGTEAFF.

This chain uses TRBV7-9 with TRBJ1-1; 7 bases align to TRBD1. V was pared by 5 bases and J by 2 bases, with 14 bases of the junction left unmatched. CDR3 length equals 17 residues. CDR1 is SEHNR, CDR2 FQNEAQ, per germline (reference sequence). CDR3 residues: CASSTRDREGENTEAFF. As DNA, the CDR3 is TGTGCCAGCAGCACCCGGGACAGAGAAGGGGAAAACACTGAAGCTTTCTTT. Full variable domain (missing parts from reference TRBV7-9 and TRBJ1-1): DTGVSQNPRHKITKRGQNVTFRCDPISEHNRLYWYRQTLGQGPEFLTYFQNEAQLEKSRLLSDRFSAERPKGSFSTLEIQRTEQGDSAMYLCASSTRDREGENTEAFFGQGTRLTVV.

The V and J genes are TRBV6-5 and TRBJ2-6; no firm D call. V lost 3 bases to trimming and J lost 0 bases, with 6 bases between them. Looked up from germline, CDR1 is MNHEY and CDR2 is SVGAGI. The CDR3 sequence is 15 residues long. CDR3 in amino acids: CASSYASSGANVLTF. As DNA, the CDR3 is TGTGCCAGCAGTTATGCGTCCTCTGGGGCCAACGTCCTGACTTTC.

The CDR3 nucleotides read TGTGCCAGCAGCCGGAAGATTGGGACAGGCCTCACCGGGGAGCTGTTTTTT. It translates to CASSRKIGTGLTGELFF. This chain joins TRBV14 and TRBJ2-2; 8 bases agree with TRBD1. The J segment lost 4 bases and the V segment lost 4 bases, leaving 11 bases of the junction unmatched. CDR3 length: 17 residues. CDR1 is SGHDN, CDR2 FVKESK, per germline.

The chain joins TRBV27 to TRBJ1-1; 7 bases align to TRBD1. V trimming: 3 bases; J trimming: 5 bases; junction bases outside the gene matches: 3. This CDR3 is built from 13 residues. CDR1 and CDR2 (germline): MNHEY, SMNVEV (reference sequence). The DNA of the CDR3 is TGTGCCAGCAGTTTTACAGGGGTAACTGAAGCTTTCTTT. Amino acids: CASSFTGVTEAFF.

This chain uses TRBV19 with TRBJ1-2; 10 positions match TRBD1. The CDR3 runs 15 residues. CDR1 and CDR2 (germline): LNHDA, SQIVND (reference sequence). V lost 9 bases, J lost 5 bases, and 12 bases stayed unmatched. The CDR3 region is CASDQSPGQGYGYTF. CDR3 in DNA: TGTGCCAGCGACCAGTCCCCGGGACAGGGGTATGGCTACACCTTC.

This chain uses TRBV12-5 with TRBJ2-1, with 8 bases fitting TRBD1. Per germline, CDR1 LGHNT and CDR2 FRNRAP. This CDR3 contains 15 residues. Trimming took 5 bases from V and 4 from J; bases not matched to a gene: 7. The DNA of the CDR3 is TGTGCTAGTGGTCCGGGACAGGTAACTTACAATGAGCAGTTCTTC. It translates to CASGPGQVTYNEQFF.

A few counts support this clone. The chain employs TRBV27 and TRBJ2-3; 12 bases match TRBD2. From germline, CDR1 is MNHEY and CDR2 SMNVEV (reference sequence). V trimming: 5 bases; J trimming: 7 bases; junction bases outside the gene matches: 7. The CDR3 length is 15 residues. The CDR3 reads CASSPTSGSSYTQYF. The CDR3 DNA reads TGTGCCAGCAGTCCGACTAGCGGGAGTTCATATACGCAGTATTTT.

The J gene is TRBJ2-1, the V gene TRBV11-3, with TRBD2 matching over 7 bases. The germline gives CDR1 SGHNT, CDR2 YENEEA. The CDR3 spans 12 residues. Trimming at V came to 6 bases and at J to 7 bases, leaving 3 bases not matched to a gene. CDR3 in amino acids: CASRWGGNEQFF. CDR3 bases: TGTGCCAGCAGATGGGGGGGAAATGAGCAGTTCTTC.

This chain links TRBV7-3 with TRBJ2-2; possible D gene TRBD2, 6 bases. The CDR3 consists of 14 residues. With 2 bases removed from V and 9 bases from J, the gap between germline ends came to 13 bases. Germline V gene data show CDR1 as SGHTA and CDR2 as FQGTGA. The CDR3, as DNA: TGTGCCAGCAGCTTAGGTCTGGGAGGACGGGAGCTGTTTTTT. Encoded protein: CASSLGLGGRELFF.

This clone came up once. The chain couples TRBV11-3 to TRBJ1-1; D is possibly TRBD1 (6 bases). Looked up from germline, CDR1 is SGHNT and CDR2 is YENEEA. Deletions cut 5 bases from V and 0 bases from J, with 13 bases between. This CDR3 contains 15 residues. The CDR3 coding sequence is TGTGCCAGCAGCCCCCTAGGACAGCTGAACACTGAAGCTTTCTTT. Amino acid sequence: CASSPLGQLNTEAFF.

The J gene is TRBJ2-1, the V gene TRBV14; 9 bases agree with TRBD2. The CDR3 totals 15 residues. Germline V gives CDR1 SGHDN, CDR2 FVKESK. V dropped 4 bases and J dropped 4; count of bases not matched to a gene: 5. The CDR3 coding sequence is TGTGCCAGCAGCCGGCTTAGCGGGGGTTACAATGAGCAGTTCTTC. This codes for CASSRLSGGYNEQFF.

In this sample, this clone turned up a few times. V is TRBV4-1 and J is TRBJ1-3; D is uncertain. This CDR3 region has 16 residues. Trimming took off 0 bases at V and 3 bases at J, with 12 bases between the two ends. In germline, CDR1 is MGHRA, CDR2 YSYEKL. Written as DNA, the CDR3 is TGCGCCAGCAGCCAAGATGATGAGGGAAATGGAAACACCATATATTTT. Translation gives CASSQDDEGNGNTIYF.

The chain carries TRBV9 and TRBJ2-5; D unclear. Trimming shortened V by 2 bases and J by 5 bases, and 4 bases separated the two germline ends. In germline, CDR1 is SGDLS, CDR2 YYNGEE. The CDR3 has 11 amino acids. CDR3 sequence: CASSVEETQYF. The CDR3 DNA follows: TGTGCCAGCAGCGTTGAGGAGACCCAGTACTTC.

The CDR3, as DNA: TGTGCCACCAGTGATCCCTACTCTCCTGGCGGGGGCTACACCTTC. Translated, it gives CATSDPYSPGGGYTF. The rearrangement joins TRBV24-1 to TRBJ1-2; D is uncertain. The V end lost 3 bases, the J end lost 8 bases, and 18 bases lay between the germline ends. Germline V CDR1 and CDR2: KGHDR, SFDVKD. The CDR3 covers 15 residues.

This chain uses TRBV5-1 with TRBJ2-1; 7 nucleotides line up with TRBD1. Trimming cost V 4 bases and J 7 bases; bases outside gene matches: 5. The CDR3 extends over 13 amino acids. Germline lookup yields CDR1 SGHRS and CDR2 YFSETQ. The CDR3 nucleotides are TGCGCCAGCAGCCACAGGGGTTCGAATGAGCAGTTCTTC. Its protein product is CASSHRGSNEQFF.

CDR3 sequence (DNA): TGTGCCAGCTCACCGGCTTTTCAGGGGAACACAGATACGCAGTATTTT. Amino acid sequence: CASSPAFQGNTDTQYF. V usage is TRBV18 and J usage is TRBJ2-3; a weak D match, TRBD1 (6 bases). Trimming removed 3 bases at V and 2 bases at J, with 15 bases between. This CDR3 has 16 residues. Germline loops: CDR1 KGHSH, CDR2 LQKENI.

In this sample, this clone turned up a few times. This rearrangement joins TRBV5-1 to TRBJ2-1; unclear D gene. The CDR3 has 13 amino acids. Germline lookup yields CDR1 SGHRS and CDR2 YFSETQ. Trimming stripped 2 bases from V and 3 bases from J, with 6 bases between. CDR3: CASSFGVYNEQFF. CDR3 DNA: TGCGCCAGCAGCTTCGGAGTCTACAATGAGCAGTTCTTC.

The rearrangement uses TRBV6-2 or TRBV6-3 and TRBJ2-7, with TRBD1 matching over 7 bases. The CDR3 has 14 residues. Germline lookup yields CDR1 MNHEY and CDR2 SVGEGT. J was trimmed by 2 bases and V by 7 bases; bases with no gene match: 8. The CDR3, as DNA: TGTGCCAGCACCCCCCGGACAGGAACCTACGAGCAGTACGTC. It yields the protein CASTPRTGTYEQYV.

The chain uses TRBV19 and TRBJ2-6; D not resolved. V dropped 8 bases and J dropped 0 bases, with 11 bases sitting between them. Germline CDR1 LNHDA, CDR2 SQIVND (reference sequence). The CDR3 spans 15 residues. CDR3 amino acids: CASGSGASGANVLTF. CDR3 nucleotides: TGTGCCAGTGGGTCCGGAGCCTCTGGGGCCAACGTCCTGACTTTC.

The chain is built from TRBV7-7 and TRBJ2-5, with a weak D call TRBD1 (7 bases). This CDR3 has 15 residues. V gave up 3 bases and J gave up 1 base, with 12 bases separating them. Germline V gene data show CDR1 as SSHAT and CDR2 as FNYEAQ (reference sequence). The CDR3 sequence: CASSLGGQLQETQYF. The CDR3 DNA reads TGTGCCAGCAGCTTGGGGGGACAGCTCCAAGAGACCCAGTACTTC.

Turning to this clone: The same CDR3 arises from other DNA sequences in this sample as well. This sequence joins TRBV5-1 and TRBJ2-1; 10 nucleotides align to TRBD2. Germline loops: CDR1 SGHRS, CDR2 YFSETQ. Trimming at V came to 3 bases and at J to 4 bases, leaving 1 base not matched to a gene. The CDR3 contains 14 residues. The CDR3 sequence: CASSSSGGYNEQFF. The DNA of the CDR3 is TGCGCCAGCAGCTCTAGCGGGGGTTACAATGAGCAGTTCTTC.

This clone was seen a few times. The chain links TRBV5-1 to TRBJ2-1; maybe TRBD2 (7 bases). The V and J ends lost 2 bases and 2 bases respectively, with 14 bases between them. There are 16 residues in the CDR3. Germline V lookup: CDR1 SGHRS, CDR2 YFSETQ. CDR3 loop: CASSFGRGPTYNEQFF. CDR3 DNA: TGCGCCAGCAGCTTTGGGCGGGGGCCCACCTACAATGAGCAGTTCTTC. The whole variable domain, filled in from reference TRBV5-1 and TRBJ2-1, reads KAGVTQTPRYLIKTRGQQVTLSCSPISGHRSVSWYQQTPGQGLQFLFEYFSETQRNKGNFPGRFSGRQFSNSRSEMNVSTLELGDSALYLCASSFGRGPTYNEQFFGPGTRLTVL.

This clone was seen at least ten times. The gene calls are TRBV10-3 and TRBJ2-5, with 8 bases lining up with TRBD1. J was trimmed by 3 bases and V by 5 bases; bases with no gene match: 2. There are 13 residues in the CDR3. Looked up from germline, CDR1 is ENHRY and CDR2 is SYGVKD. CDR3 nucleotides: TGTGCCATCAGTATGACAGGGGAAGAGACCCAGTACTTC. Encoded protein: CAISMTGEETQYF.

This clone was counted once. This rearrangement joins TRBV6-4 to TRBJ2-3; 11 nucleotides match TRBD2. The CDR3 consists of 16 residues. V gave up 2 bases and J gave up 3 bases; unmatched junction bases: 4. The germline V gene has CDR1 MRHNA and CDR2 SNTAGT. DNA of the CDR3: TGTGCCAGCAGTGACCGGCTAGCGGGGGGAACAGATACGCAGTATTTT. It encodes CASSDRLAGGTDTQYF.

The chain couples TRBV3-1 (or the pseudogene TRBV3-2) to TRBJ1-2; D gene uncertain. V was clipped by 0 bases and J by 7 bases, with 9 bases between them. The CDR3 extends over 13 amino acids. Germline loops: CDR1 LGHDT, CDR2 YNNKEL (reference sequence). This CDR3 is CASSQDRGSGYTF. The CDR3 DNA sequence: TGTGCCAGCAGCCAAGATCGGGGATCTGGCTACACCTTC.

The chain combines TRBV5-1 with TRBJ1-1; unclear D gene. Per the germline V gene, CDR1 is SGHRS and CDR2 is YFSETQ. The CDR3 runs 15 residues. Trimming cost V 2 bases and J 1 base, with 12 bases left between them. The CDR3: CASSFLGHKNTEAFF. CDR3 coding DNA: TGCGCCAGCAGCTTCCTAGGCCATAAGAACACTGAAGCTTTCTTT.

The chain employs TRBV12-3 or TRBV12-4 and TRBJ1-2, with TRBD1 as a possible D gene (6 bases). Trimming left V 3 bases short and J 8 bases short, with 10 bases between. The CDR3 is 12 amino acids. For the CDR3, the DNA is TGTGCCAGCAGTTTGGGGGCAGGCGGCTACACCTTC. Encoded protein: CASSLGAGGYTF.

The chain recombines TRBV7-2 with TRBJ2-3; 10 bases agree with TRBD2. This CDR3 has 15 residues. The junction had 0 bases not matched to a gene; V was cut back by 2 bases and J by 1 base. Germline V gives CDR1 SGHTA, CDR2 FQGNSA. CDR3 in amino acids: CASSLLAGGTDTQYF. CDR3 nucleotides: TGTGCCAGCAGCTTACTAGCGGGAGGCACAGATACGCAGTATTTT.

The CDR3: CASSLQEAPLHF. The CDR3 region has the DNA TGTGCCAGCAGCCTTCAAGAGGCACCCCTCCACTTT. The chain combines TRBV6-6 with TRBJ1-6, with D unresolved. The CDR3 has 12 residues. Germline V gene data show CDR1 as MNHNY and CDR2 as SVGAGI (reference sequence). V lost 6 bases and J 11 bases, leaving 11 bases between the germline ends.

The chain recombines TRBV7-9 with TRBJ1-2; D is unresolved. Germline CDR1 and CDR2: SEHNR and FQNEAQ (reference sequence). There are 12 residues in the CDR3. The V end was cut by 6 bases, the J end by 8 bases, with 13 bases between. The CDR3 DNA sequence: TGTGCCAGCAGTTCCCCCTCGGGGGGCTACACCTTC. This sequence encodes CASSSPSGGYTF. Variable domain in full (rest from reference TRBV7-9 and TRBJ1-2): DTGVSQNPRHKITKRGQNVTFRCDPISEHNRLYWYRQTLGQGPEFLTYFQNEAQLEKSRLLSDRFSAERPKGSFSTLEIQRTEQGDSAMYLCASSSPSGGYTFGSGTRLTVV.